This entry concerns a single T cell receptor (beta chain). No cognate antigen has been identified for it. The CDR3 has 14 amino acids, counting the end cysteine and phenylalanine. This entry has no DNA. From the germline V gene (reference sequence), CDR1 is SSHAT and CDR2 is FNYEAQ. The sample originates from a study of diagnostic markers for celiac disease (dated by TCRdb to 2020 to 2022). For sequencing, an Illumina MiSeq was employed. The reads went through TCRdb reprocessing, and each CDR3 protein sequence gets one entry with no DNA. This sample's table lists approximately 7,500 distinct CDR3 sequences. 6% to 6.5% of the sample is held by the ten biggest clonotypes.

The V and J segments used are TRBV7-7 and TRBJ2-2; TCRdb's D call, TRBD1, is unchecked because there is no DNA. Sequencing input: either unsorted cells or a sorted T cell fraction (not recorded which). This sequence originates from a human donor. This table probably holds off-target reads from a library built for another chain. This receptor carries the CDR3 CASSLVAGTGELFF.